The 20 T cell receptor beta chains in this list originate from one sample, sequenced in a study of blood T cell repertoires in COVID-19. Data came from immunoSEQ multiplex PCR; TCRdb stores just in-frame clones and leaves some out. The data contain about 140,000 clones, 82% of them singletons. The sequencing sample was made of peripheral blood. The receptors come from a woman at least 80 years old with acute or convalescent COVID-19.

The J gene is TRBJ2-5, the V gene TRBV5-1; maybe TRBD1 (5 bases). Trimming removed 0 bases at V and 1 base at J, with 10 bases between. The germline gives CDR1 SGHRS, CDR2 YFSETQ. The CDR3 contains 15 residues. CDR3 in amino acids: CASSLGQGPQETQYF. CDR3 bases: TGCGCCAGCAGCTTGGGCCAGGGCCCCCAAGAGACCCAGTACTTC.

As for this clone: An end of the junction does not agree with germline; a read error may underlie this. The rearrangement links TRBV30 to TRBJ1-4; no definite D call. CDR3 length equals 16 residues. Germline lookup yields CDR1 GTSNPN and CDR2 SVGIG (reference sequence). The CDR3 is CAWGVMAVATNEKLFF. The CDR3 DNA is TGTGCCTGGGGTGTAATGGCGGTAGCAACTAATGAAAAACTGTTTTTT.

This clone was seen only once. The chain combines TRBV5-1 with TRBJ2-5; D is perhaps TRBD1 (6 bases). Trimming left V 3 bases short and J 4 bases short, with 16 bases between. This CDR3 is built from 15 residues. Germline V CDR1 and CDR2: SGHRS, YFSETQ. This CDR3 is CASSWQGREGETQYF. CDR3 coding DNA: TGCGCCAGCAGCTGGCAGGGGCGTGAAGGAGAGACCCAGTACTTC.

CDR3 region: CASSEQNNYGYTF. CDR3 nucleotides: TGTGCCAGCAGCGAACAGAATAACTATGGCTACACCTTC. The gene calls are TRBV7-9 and TRBJ1-2; D remains unclear. The germline V gene encodes CDR1 SEHNR and CDR2 FQNEAQ (reference sequence). This CDR3 region has 13 residues. Trimming left V 5 bases short and J 1 base short, with 8 bases between.

In its sample, this clone was seen a few times. The rearrangement joins TRBV29-1 to TRBJ1-5; no definite D call. Germline V gene data show CDR1 as SQVTM and CDR2 as ANQGSEA. This CDR3 has 12 amino acids. Trimming took 7 bases from V and 2 from J, leaving 9 bases between them. CDR3: CSATIGNQPQHF. The DNA of the CDR3 is TGCAGCGCGACGATAGGCAATCAGCCCCAGCATTTT.

The chain recombines TRBV15 with TRBJ1-1; D call uncertain. This CDR3 has 15 amino acids. CDR1 is LNHNV, CDR2 YYDKDF, per germline (reference sequence). V shed 1 base and J shed 3 bases, with 12 bases lying between them. The CDR3 sequence is CATSRGAAGYTEAFF. CDR3 DNA sequence: TGTGCCACCAGCAGAGGGGCCGCGGGGTACACTGAAGCTTTCTTT.

The chain employs TRBV9 and TRBJ2-7, with 9 bases aligning to TRBD1. J was trimmed by 3 bases and V by 2 bases; bases with no gene match: 3. Germline assignment: CDR1 SGDLS and CDR2 YYNGEE. This CDR3 spans 14 amino acids. CDR3 nucleotide sequence: TGTGCCAGCAGCGTTTCGGGACAGGGCTACGAGCAGTACTTC. Translation gives CASSVSGQGYEQYF.

This chain uses TRBV5-4 with TRBJ1-1; 7 positions match TRBD1. V trimming: 3 bases; J trimming: 7 bases; junction bases outside the gene matches: 21. Germline values: CDR1 SGHNT, CDR2 YYREEE (reference sequence). The CDR3 totals 18 residues. CDR3 nucleotide sequence: TGTGCCAGCAGCTGGTGGGTTTGGGACAGTGGACCCCAACTTGAAGCTTTCTTT. Protein product: CASSWWVWDSGPQLEAFF.

The chain recombines TRBV4-1 with TRBJ1-4; 7 nucleotides line up with TRBD1. From germline, CDR1 is MGHRA and CDR2 YSYEKL. V shed 6 bases, J shed 6 bases, and the junction held 7 bases outside the gene matches. The length of the CDR3 is 14 residues. The CDR3 is CASRDYRGDEKLFF. The CDR3 DNA follows: TGCGCCAGCAGGGACTACAGGGGTGATGAAAAACTGTTTTTT.

The chain recombines TRBV5-4 with TRBJ2-7; perhaps TRBD1 as D (6 bases). V lost 1 base and J 7 bases, leaving 18 bases between the germline ends. In germline, CDR1 is SGHNT, CDR2 YYREEE (reference sequence). The CDR3 has 15 residues. CDR3 DNA: TGTGCCAGCAGCTTGCGGGACACCTGGGCTGGGGAGCAGTACTTC. Protein: CASSLRDTWAGEQYF.

CDR3 in amino acids: CASSLLGQVTDTQYF. The CDR3 nucleotides read TGTGCCAGCAGCTTACTCGGACAGGTCACAGATACGCAGTATTTT. The chain uses TRBV7-2 and TRBJ2-3, with TRBD1 identical over 7 bases. V dropped 2 bases and J dropped 2; count of bases not matched to a gene: 4. Germline assignment: CDR1 SGHTA and CDR2 FQGNSA. The CDR3 sequence is 15 residues long.

The chain has TRBV11-2 and TRBJ1-2; unclear D gene. The germline V gene encodes CDR1 SGHAT and CDR2 FQNNGV. Trimming left V 4 bases short and J 6 bases short, with 18 bases between. The CDR3 is 15 amino acids. In DNA, the CDR3 is TGTGCCAGCAGCTCAGGAGGGTTCACGTCTGATGGCTACACCTTC. Translating gives CASSSGGFTSDGYTF.

The rearrangement uses TRBV2 and TRBJ2-6; D perhaps matches TRBD2 (5 bases). This CDR3 spans 14 amino acids. Germline V gene sequence: CDR1 SNHLY, CDR2 FYNNEI. Trimming cost V 9 bases and J 0 bases, with 9 bases left between them. The CDR3 sequence: CARRAISGANVLTF. The CDR3 bases are TGTGCCAGGAGGGCAATCTCTGGGGCCAACGTCCTGACTTTC. The full variable domain, completed using reference TRBV2 and TRBJ2-6, is EPEVTQTPSHQVTQMGQEVILRCVPISNHLYFYWYRQILGQKVEFLVSFYNNEISEKSEIFDDQFSVERPDGSNFTLKIRSTKLEDSAMYFCARRAISGANVLTFGAGSRLTVL.

This clone has a single count. This sequence joins TRBV3-1 (or the pseudogene TRBV3-2) and TRBJ2-7, with a possible D match to TRBD2 (5 bases). CDR1 and CDR2 (germline): LGHDT, YNNKEL (reference sequence). With 1 base removed from V and 7 bases from J, the gap between germline ends came to 11 bases. This CDR3 contains 13 residues. DNA of the CDR3: TGTGCCAGCAGCCAAGTACTATCGGGGGAGCAGTACTTC. Its translation is CASSQVLSGEQYF.

This clone occurred a few times. Here the CDR3 reads CAIKAGDYEQYF. The CDR3 bases are TGTGCCATCAAGGCAGGGGACTACGAGCAGTACTTC. The chain combines TRBV10-3 with TRBJ2-7; the D gene is possibly TRBD1 (6 bases). CDR3 length: 12 amino acids. V was cut by 7 bases and J by 3 bases, with 10 bases left in between. CDR1 is ENHRY and CDR2 is SYGVKD in the germline V gene.

The chain combines TRBV6-5 with TRBJ1-1, with 7 nucleotides matching TRBD1. J gave up 9 bases and V 0 bases, and 10 bases lay outside the gene matches. The CDR3 loop spans 15 amino acids. Germline V lookup: CDR1 MNHEY, CDR2 SVGAGI. The CDR3 here is CASSYSTSGGIKAFF. In nucleotides, the CDR3 is TGTGCCAGCAGTTACTCGACTTCAGGGGGGATCAAAGCTTTCTTT.

This clone was observed once. The chain combines TRBV9 with TRBJ1-1, with 12 bases fitting TRBD1. V shed 0 bases, J shed 11 bases, and the junction held 8 bases outside the gene matches. This CDR3 has 15 residues. Germline CDR1 SGDLS, CDR2 YYNGEE. CDR3 sequence reads: CASSVVRGQGARAFF. The CDR3 bases are TGTGCCAGCAGCGTAGTTAGGGGACAGGGGGCGCGGGCTTTCTTT.

This chain uses TRBV9 with TRBJ2-2; maybe TRBD2 (5 bases). CDR1 and CDR2 (germline): SGDLS, YYNGEE. The ends were cut back, 4 bases at V and 2 bases at J, with 9 bases in the middle. The CDR3 totals 14 residues. CDR3 loop: CASSRGFNTGELFF. CDR3 bases: TGTGCCAGCAGCCGGGGATTTAACACCGGGGAGCTGTTTTTT.

V is TRBV6-4 and J is TRBJ2-7; 9 positions agree with TRBD2. The ends lost 4 bases at V and 4 bases at J; junction bases unmatched: 5. The CDR3 has 14 residues. Germline-derived CDR1 and CDR2 are MRHNA and SNTAGT. The CDR3: CASSGTSARYEQYF. Here the CDR3 DNA reads TGTGCCAGCAGTGGGACTAGCGCCCGATACGAGCAGTACTTC.

The gene calls are TRBV4-1 and TRBJ2-1; 11 bases fit TRBD2. V was clipped by 2 bases and J by 3 bases; unmatched bases: 12. CDR3 length: 19 amino acids. The V gene's germline CDR1 is MGHRA and CDR2 YSYEKL. The CDR3 is CASSQPRRSGTSGYNEQFF. The CDR3 DNA sequence: TGCGCCAGCAGCCAACCCCGAAGGTCCGGGACTAGCGGCTACAATGAGCAGTTCTTC.